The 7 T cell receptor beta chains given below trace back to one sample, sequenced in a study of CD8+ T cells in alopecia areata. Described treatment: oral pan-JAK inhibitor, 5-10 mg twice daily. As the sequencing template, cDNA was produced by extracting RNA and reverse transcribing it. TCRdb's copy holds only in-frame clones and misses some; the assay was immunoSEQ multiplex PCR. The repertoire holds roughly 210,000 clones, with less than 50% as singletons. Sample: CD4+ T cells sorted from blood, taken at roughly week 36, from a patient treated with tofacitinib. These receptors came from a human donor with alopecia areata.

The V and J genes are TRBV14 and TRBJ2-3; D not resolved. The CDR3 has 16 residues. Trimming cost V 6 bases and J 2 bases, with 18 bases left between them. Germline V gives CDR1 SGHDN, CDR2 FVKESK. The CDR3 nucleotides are TGTGCCAGCAGTCAGGAAATTTCGGCCATCACAGATACGCAGTATTTT. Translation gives CASSQEISAITDTQYF.

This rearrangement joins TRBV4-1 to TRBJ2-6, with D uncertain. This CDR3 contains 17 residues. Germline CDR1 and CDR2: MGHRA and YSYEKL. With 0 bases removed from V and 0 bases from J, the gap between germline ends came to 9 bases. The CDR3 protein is CASSQDSTVSGANVLTF. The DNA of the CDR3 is TGCGCCAGCAGCCAAGATTCGACCGTCTCTGGGGCCAACGTCCTGACTTTC.

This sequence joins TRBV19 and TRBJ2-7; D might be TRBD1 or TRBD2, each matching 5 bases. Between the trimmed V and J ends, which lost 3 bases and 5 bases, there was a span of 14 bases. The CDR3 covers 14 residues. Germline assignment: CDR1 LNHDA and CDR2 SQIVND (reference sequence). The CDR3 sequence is CASSIGTGVDEQYF. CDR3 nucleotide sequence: TGTGCCAGTAGTATTGGGACCGGGGTGGACGAGCAGTACTTC.

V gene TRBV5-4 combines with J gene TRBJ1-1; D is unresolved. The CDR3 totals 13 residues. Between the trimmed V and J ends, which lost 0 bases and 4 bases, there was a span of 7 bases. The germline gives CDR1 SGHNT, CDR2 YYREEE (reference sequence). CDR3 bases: TGTGCCAGCAGCTTGGACAGCGGCACTGAAGCTTTCTTT. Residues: CASSLDSGTEAFF.

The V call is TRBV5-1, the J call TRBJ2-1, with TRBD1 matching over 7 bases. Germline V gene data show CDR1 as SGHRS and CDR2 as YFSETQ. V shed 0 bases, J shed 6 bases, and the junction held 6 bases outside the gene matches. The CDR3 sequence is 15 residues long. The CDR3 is CASSLGAGGFNEQFF. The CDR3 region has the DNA TGCGCCAGCAGCTTGGGGGCAGGGGGATTCAATGAGCAGTTCTTC.

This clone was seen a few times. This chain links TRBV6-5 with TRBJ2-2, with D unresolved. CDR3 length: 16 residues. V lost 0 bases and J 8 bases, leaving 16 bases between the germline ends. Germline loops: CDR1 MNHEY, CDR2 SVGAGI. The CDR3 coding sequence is TGTGCCAGCAGTTACTCTCCCGGGTCGTTGATGGGGGAGCTGTTTTTT. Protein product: CASSYSPGSLMGELFF.

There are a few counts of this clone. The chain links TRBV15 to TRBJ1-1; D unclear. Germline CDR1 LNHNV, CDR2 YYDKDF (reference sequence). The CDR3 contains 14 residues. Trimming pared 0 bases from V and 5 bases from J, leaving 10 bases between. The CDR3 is CATSRDRVVTEAFF. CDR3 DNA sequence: TGTGCCACCAGCAGAGATCGGGTTGTAACTGAAGCTTTCTTT. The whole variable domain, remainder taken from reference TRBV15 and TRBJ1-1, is DAMVIQNPRYQVTQFGKPVTLSCSQTLNHNVMYWYQQKSSQAPKLLFHYYDKDFNNEADTPDNFQSRRPNTSFCFLDIRSPGLGDTAMYLCATSRDRVVTEAFFGQGTRLTVV.